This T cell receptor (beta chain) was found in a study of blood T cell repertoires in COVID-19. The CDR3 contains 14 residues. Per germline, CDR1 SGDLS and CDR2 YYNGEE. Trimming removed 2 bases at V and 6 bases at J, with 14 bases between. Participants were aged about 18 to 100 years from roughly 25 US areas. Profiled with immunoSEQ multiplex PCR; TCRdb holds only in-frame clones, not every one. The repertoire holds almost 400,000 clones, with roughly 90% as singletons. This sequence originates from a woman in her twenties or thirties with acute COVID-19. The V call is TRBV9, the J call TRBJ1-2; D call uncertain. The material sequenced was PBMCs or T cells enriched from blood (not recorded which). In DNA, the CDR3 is TGTGCCAGCAGCGTGGTTGGGCCAGTCCATGGCTACACCTTC. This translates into CASSVVGPVHGYTF.